This T cell receptor beta chain was identified in a study of control samples from healthy donors and cancer patients. The repertoire was sequenced with immunoSEQ multiplex PCR; TCRdb's copy has only in-frame clones and lacks some. Seen here are approximately 100,000 clones, approximately 84% observed once, and the top ten hold over 30%. This clone was seen a single time. This sequence originates from a man in his 70s with lung cancer. Sequenced sample: PBMCs.

CDR3 sequence (DNA): TGTGCCAGCAGACCCATCGGGGGGGAGCTGTTTTTT. Amino acids: CASRPIGGELFF. The chain carries TRBV6-6 and TRBJ2-2; D is undetermined. The ends were cut back, 6 bases at V and 8 bases at J, with 10 bases in the middle. The germline V gene has CDR1 MNHNY and CDR2 SVGAGI (reference sequence). This CDR3 has 12 amino acids.